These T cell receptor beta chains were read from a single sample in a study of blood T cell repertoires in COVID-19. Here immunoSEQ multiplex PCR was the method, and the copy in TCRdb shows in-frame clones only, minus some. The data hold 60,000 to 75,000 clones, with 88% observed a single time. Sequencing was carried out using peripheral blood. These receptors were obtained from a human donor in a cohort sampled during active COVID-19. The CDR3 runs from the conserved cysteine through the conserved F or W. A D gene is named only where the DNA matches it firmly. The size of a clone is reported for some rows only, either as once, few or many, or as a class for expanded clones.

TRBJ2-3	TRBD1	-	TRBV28	CASSELDREETDTQYF	TGTGCCAGCAGTGAACTGGACAGGGAGGAGACAGATACGCAGTATTTT
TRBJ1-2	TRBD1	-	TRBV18	CASSPRTGVNYGYTF	TGTGCCAGCTCACCGCGGACAGGAGTTAACTATGGCTACACCTTC
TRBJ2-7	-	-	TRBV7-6	CASSAGEGSYEQYF	TGTGCCAGCAGTGCTGGAGAGGGCTCCTACGAGCAGTACTTC
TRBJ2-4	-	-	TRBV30	CAYDRLSDIQYF	TGTGCCTATGACAGGTTGAGTGACATTCAGTACTTC
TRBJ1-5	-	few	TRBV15	CATSDPSHTGSDQPQHF	TGTGCCACCAGCGACCCCAGCCACACAGGTTCCGATCAGCCCCAGCATTTT
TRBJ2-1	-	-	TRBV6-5	CASSYVESSSYNEQFF	TGTGCCAGCAGTTACGTGGAGAGTAGCTCCTACAATGAGCAGTTCTTC
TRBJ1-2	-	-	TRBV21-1	CASPKGVGYGYTF	TGTGCCAGCCCCAAGGGGGTTGGCTATGGCTACACCTTC
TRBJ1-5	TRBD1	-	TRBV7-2	CASSLPTGSGNQPQHF	TGTGCCAGCAGCTTACCGACAGGGTCGGGCAATCAGCCCCAGCATTTT
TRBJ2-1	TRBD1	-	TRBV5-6	CASNVPGQGYNEQFF	TGTGCCAGCAACGTCCCGGGACAGGGGTACAATGAGCAGTTCTTC
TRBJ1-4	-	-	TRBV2	CASSQGINEKLFF	TGTGCCAGCAGTCAGGGGATTAATGAAAAACTGTTTTTT
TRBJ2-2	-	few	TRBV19	CASTQNTGELFF	TGTGCCAGTACCCAGAACACCGGGGAGCTGTTTTTT
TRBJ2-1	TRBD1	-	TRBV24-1	CATPQGEGSSYNEQFF	TGTGCCACCCCCCAGGGGGAAGGAAGCTCCTACAATGAGCAGTTCTTC
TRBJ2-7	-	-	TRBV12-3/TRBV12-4	CASSLGAGQYF	TGTGCCAGCAGTTTGGGGGCCGGGCAGTACTTC
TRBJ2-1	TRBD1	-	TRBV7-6	CASSTGTAYNEQFF	TGTGCCAGCAGCACCGGGACAGCGTACAATGAGCAGTTCTTC
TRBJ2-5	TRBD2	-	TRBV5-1	CASSLGAGEETQYF	TGCGCCAGCAGCTTGGGTGCGGGAGAAGAGACCCAGTACTTC
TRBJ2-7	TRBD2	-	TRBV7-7	CASSPGLATSYEQYF	TGTGCCAGCAGCCCCGGACTAGCTACCTCCTACGAGCAGTACTTC
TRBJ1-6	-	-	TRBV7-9	CASSPLNSPLHF	TGTGCCAGCAGCCCTCTTAATTCACCCCTCCACTTT
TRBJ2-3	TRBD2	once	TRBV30	CAWSSTSVLTDTQYF	TGTGCCTGGAGTTCCACTAGCGTTCTCACAGATACGCAGTATTTT
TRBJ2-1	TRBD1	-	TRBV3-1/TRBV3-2	CASSQDLRTGGENEQFF	TGTGCCAGCAGCCAAGATCTCCGGACAGGGGGCGAGAATGAGCAGTTCTTC
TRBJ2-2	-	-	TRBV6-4	CASSDEIDGELFF	TGTGCCAGCAGTGACGAGATCGACGGGGAGCTGTTTTTT
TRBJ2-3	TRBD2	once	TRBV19	CASRPLGREQADTQYF	TGTGCCAGTAGGCCGCTTGGGCGGGAGCAGGCAGATACGCAGTATTTT
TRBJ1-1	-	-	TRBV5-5	CASSFGPEVAEAFF	TGTGCCAGCAGCTTTGGTCCGGAGGTGGCTGAAGCTTTCTTT
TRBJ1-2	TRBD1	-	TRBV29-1	CSAGDSTATLYGYTF	TGCAGTGCAGGGGACAGCACCGCCACTCTCTATGGCTACACCTTC
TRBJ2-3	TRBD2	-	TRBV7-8	CASSRGTSGRAIPDTQYF	TGTGCCAGCAGCCGAGGGACTAGCGGGAGGGCCATCCCAGATACGCAGTATTTT
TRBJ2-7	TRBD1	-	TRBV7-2	CASSLGQGATYEQYF	TGTGCCAGCAGCCTCGGACAGGGGGCAACTTACGAGCAGTACTTC
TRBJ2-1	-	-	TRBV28	CASRTVYGAQKNEQFF	TGTGCCAGCAGAACCGTATATGGGGCCCAAAAAAATGAGCAGTTCTTC
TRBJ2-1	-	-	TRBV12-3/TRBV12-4	CASSLLNEQFF	TGTGCCAGCAGCCTTCTCAATGAGCAGTTCTTC
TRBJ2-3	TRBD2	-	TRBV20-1	CSASRTSGRVRGTDTQYF	TGCAGTGCTAGTAGGACTAGCGGGAGAGTAAGGGGCACAGATACGCAGTATTTT
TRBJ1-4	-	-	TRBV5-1	CASSLDSNEKLFF	TGCGCCAGCAGCCTGGACAGTAATGAAAAACTGTTTTTT
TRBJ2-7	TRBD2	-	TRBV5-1	CASSPGTSGTTREQYF	TGCGCCAGCAGCCCCGGGACTAGCGGGACGACAAGAGAGCAGTACTTC
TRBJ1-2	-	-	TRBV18	CASSPPSGENYGYTF	TGTGCCAGCTCACCACCTTCAGGGGAGAACTATGGCTACACCTTC
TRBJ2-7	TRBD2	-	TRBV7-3	CASSPGLALDEQYF	TGTGCCAGCAGCCCGGGACTAGCGTTGGACGAGCAGTACTTC
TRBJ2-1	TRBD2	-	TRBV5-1	CASSLEDSGIYNEQFF	TGCGCCAGCAGCTTGGAGGATAGCGGGATCTACAATGAGCAGTTCTTC
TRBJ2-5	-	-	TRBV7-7	CASSLDGGQGETQYF	TGTGCCAGCAGCTTAGACGGGGGGCAGGGGGAGACCCAGTACTTC
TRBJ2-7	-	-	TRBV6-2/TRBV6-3	CASSLFYEQYF	TGTGCCAGCAGCTTATTCTACGAGCAGTACTTC
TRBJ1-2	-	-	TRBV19	CASSWTANNYGYTF	TGTGCCAGTAGTTGGACAGCTAATAACTATGGCTACACCTTC
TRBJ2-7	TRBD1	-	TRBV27	CASSLVARGPYEQYF	TGTGCCAGCAGTTTAGTGGCCAGGGGGCCCTACGAGCAGTACTTC
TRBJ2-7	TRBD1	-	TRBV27	CASKSGQGLRGEYF	TGTGCCAGCAAGTCGGGACAGGGTTTGAGGGGGGAGTACTTC
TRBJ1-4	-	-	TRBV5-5	CASSPQTLGGEKLFF	TGTGCCAGCAGCCCCCAGACCCTCGGGGGTGAAAAACTGTTTTTT
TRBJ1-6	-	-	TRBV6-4	CASSAFGSYNSPLHF	TGTGCCAGCAGCGCCTTCGGCTCCTATAATTCACCCCTCCACTTT
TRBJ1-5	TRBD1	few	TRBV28	CASSDLGTGASNQPQHF	TGTGCCAGCAGTGACCTCGGGACAGGGGCTAGCAATCAGCCCCAGCATTTT
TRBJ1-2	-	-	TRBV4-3	CASSQDQGREGYTF	TGCGCCAGCAGCCAAGATCAGGGTCGAGAAGGCTACACCTTC
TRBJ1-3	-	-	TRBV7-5	CVRSPPVCCGNTIYF	TGTGTCAGAAGCCCCCCGGTCTGCTGCGGAAACACCATATATTTT
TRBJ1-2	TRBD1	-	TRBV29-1	CSVLRDRVYTF	TGCAGCGTTCTACGGGACAGGGTCTACACCTTC
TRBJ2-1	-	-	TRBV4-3	CASSQGASLGSYNEQFF	TGCGCCAGCAGCCAAGGGGCTAGCCTTGGCTCCTACAATGAGCAGTTCTTC
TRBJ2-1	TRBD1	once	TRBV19	CASSTGQVRNEQFF	TGTGCCAGTAGTACGGGACAGGTCCGGAATGAGCAGTTCTTC
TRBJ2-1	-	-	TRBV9	CASTGPGYNEQFF	TGTGCCAGCACGGGTCCAGGGTACAATGAGCAGTTCTTC
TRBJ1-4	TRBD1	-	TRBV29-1	CSVAEQGNEKLFF	TGCAGCGTTGCGGAACAGGGGAATGAAAAACTGTTTTTT
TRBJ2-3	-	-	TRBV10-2	CATKSSGSTDTQYF	TGCGCCACTAAGTCCAGCGGAAGCACAGATACGCAGTATTTT
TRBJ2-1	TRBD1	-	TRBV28	CASSPPTGVIDNEQFF	TGTGCCAGCAGTCCGCCGACAGGGGTTATCGACAATGAGCAGTTCTTC
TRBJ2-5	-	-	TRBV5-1	CASSLAMGSGAETQYF	TGCGCCAGCAGCTTGGCCATGGGATCGGGAGCAGAGACCCAGTACTTC
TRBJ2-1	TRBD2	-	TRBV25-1	CASSQPGTSGNEQFF	TGTGCCAGCAGCCAACCCGGGACTAGCGGCAATGAGCAGTTCTTC
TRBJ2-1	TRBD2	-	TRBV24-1	CATSVELAGGSKQFF	TGTGCCACCAGTGTCGAACTAGCGGGAGGTAGTAAGCAGTTCTTC
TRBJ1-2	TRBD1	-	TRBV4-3	CASSPGTGGNYGYTF	TGCGCCAGCAGCCCCGGGACAGGGGGGAACTATGGCTACACCTTC
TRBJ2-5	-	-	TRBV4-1	CASSQESSETQYF	TGCGCCAGCAGCCAAGAATCCTCTGAGACCCAGTACTTC
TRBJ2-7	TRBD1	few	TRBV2	CASSEPDRDEQYF	TGTGCCAGCAGTGAACCTGACAGGGACGAGCAGTACTTC
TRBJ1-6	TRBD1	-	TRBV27	CASGRQGPSPLHF	TGTGCCAGCGGGAGACAGGGGCCCTCACCCCTCCACTTT